The text below deals with one TCR beta chain. The antigen is unknown. With 60 Vbeta and 13 Jbeta primers, the PCR was carried out. Per the original methods: Later reanalysis found 75 million to 95 million unique TCR beta chains, 10 million to 14 million of them shared. The data were produced by immunoSEQ multiplex PCR, yet TCRdb's version contains in-frame clones alone and is incomplete. V and J calls plus clone size are reproduced from that table; the DNA served to infer D and trimming. The sample includes 99,000 or so clones, about a tenth of them seen just once. This specimen belongs to a study of cytomegalovirus exposure and HLA in healthy donors. On the study more broadly: The study's early data release held roughly 91 million unique TCRs from HLA-typed donors.

The CDR3 extends over 13 amino acids. V lost 6 bases and J lost 0, with 9 bases in between. The V gene's germline CDR1 is SGHNT and CDR2 YENEEA. Findings of the study overall: In vitro data verified a few CMV-associated chains as specific for CMV antigens.

The sample consisted of PBMCs. The gene calls are TRBV11-3 and TRBJ2-7, with D perhaps matching TRBD2 (6 bases). The source of this sequence is a man in his forties in good health and CMV-seropositive. The CDR3: CASSVADSYEQYF. CDR3 sequence (DNA): TGTGCCAGCAGTGTAGCGGACTCCTACGAGCAGTACTTC.